Each of the 26 T cell receptor beta chains below was sequenced from the same sample in a study of blood T cell repertoires in COVID-19. Produced via immunoSEQ multiplex PCR; TCRdb's table is partial and in-frame only. Here the sample spans about 71,000 clones, less than 95% being singletons. The sequencing sample was made of peripheral blood. The receptors come from a woman younger than 30 with acute or convalescent COVID-19.

The chain employs TRBV12-3 or TRBV12-4 and TRBJ1-2; D remains ambiguous. This CDR3 has 13 residues. V was pared by 6 bases and J by 4 bases, with 12 bases between. DNA for the CDR3: TGTGCCAGCAGCCCAGATGCCCTCTATGGCTACACCTTC. Translated: CASSPDALYGYTF.

The chain uses TRBV6-1 and TRBJ2-1; 8 nucleotides align to TRBD2. The germline V gene encodes CDR1 MNHNS and CDR2 SASEGT. The ends lost 2 bases at V and 5 bases at J; junction bases unmatched: 11. The CDR3 is 17 amino acids. The CDR3 nucleotides are TGTGCCAGCAGTGAATTGGCGGGAGGCTTAATCGACAATGAGCAGTTCTTC. As protein: CASSELAGGLIDNEQFF.

This chain joins TRBV27 and TRBJ1-2; D may be TRBD1 (5 bases). Germline lookup yields CDR1 MNHEY and CDR2 SMNVEV (reference sequence). The CDR3 totals 13 residues. The germline V and J ends were trimmed by 6 bases and 1 base, with 9 bases remaining between them. CDR3 in amino acids: CASRDIDNYGYTF. CDR3 DNA sequence: TGTGCCAGCAGGGACATTGATAACTATGGCTACACCTTC.

The chain employs TRBV7-2 and TRBJ2-3; TRBD2 is a possible D gene (6 bases). V gave up 5 bases and J gave up 3 bases, with 18 bases separating them. Germline V gives CDR1 SGHTA, CDR2 FQGNSA. This CDR3 spans 16 amino acids. CDR3 DNA sequence: TGTGCCAGCAGCCCGAGGAGGGCTAAGGGTACAGATACGCAGTATTTT. This sequence encodes CASSPRRAKGTDTQYF. The whole variable domain, remainder taken from reference TRBV7-2 and TRBJ2-3, is GAGVSQSPSNKVTEKGKDVELRCDPISGHTALYWYRQSLGQGLEFLIYFQGNSAPDKSGLPSDRFSAERTGGSVSTLTIQRTQQEDSAVYLCASSPRRAKGTDTQYFGPGTRLTVL.

This clone was counted a few times. This sequence joins TRBV5-1 and TRBJ1-1, with 10 bases fitting TRBD1. Germline V lookup: CDR1 SGHRS, CDR2 YFSETQ. V was clipped by 4 bases and J by 2 bases; unmatched bases: 11. The CDR3 consists of 17 residues. In nucleotides, the CDR3 is TGCGCCAGCAGCGCCCGACAGGGGGCGAGTGCAAACACTGAAGCTTTCTTT. It translates to CASSARQGASANTEAFF.

The chain uses TRBV7-8 and TRBJ1-5, with D perhaps matching TRBD1 (5 bases). V lost 5 bases, J lost 3 bases, and 14 bases lay in between. Germline lookup yields CDR1 SGHVS and CDR2 FQNEAQ. The CDR3 is 15 amino acids. The CDR3, as DNA: TGTGCCAGCAGCCCTAGGCGGGGGGACAATCAGCCCCAGCATTTT. This gives the protein CASSPRRGDNQPQHF.

This chain joins TRBV7-9 and TRBJ2-3, with TRBD2 matching 12 bases. Per the germline V gene, CDR1 is SEHNR and CDR2 is FQNEAQ (reference sequence). CDR3 length: 16 amino acids. The trim removed 5 bases at V and 2 bases at J, leaving 5 bases unmatched. CDR3 region: CASSARLAGATDTQYF. In DNA form, the CDR3 reads TGTGCCAGCAGCGCCAGACTAGCGGGAGCCACAGATACGCAGTATTTT. The whole variable domain, filled in from reference TRBV7-9 and TRBJ2-3, reads DTGVSQNPRHKITKRGQNVTFRCDPISEHNRLYWYRQTLGQGPEFLTYFQNEAQLEKSRLLSDRFSAERPKGSFSTLEIQRTEQGDSAMYLCASSARLAGATDTQYFGPGTRLTVL.

The chain combines TRBV7-8 with TRBJ2-5, with 7 bases identical to TRBD2. This CDR3 region has 16 residues. V was pared by 5 bases and J by 6 bases, with 15 bases of the junction left unmatched. Germline CDR1 SGHVS, CDR2 FQNEAQ. The CDR3 is CASSHGDPGTTKTQYF. CDR3 sequence (DNA): TGTGCCAGCAGCCACGGGGACCCGGGGACTACAAAGACCCAGTACTTC.

The chain links TRBV28 to TRBJ1-2; perhaps TRBD1 as D (5 bases). The CDR3 totals 16 residues. V was trimmed by 3 bases and J by 6 bases, leaving 20 bases between them. Per germline, CDR1 MDHEN and CDR2 SYDVKM. The CDR3 spells CASSLGKIGAHDGYTF. The DNA of the CDR3 is TGTGCCAGCAGTTTGGGAAAGATAGGGGCGCATGATGGCTACACCTTC.

This clone is a singleton in its sample. The chain combines TRBV5-6 with TRBJ1-2; D uncertain. Germline loops: CDR1 SGHDT, CDR2 YYEEEE. This CDR3 is 13 amino acids long. V shed 4 bases and J shed 4 bases, with 11 bases lying between them. DNA of the CDR3: TGTGCCAGCAGCCACGATGCGGGCTATGGCTACACCTTC. Amino acid sequence: CASSHDAGYGYTF.

V is TRBV16 and J is TRBJ1-1, with D possibly being TRBD1 (6 bases). Germline V gene sequence: CDR1 KGHSY, CDR2 FQNENV. V shed 7 bases and J shed 6 bases, with 15 bases lying between them. The CDR3 runs 13 residues. The CDR3: CASTLGQTSEAFF. CDR3 bases: TGTGCCAGCACCTTAGGACAGACCTCTGAAGCTTTCTTT. Full variable domain (outside the CDR3, taken from reference TRBV16 and TRBJ1-1): GEEVAQTPKHLVRGEGQKAKLYCAPIKGHSYVFWYQQVLKNEFKFLISFQNENVFDETGMPKERFSAKCLPNSPCSLEIQATKLEDSAVYFCASTLGQTSEAFFGQGTRLTVV.

The V call is TRBV4-1, the J call TRBJ2-1, with 10 nucleotides matching TRBD2. Germline V gene data show CDR1 as MGHRA and CDR2 as YSYEKL. CDR3 length equals 15 residues. Germline trimming cut 1 base from V and 9 bases from J; bases unmatched to any gene: 6. CDR3 residues: CASSQVQRGGFEQFF. The CDR3 nucleotides read TGCGCCAGCAGCCAAGTGCAGCGGGGGGGCTTTGAGCAGTTCTTC.

The V gene is TRBV18, the J gene TRBJ1-3; D possibly corresponds to TRBD1 (6 bases). CDR1 KGHSH and CDR2 LQKENI come from the germline V gene. The germline V and J ends were trimmed by 2 bases and 1 base, with 9 bases remaining between them. The CDR3 length is 15 residues. CDR3: CASSPTGTSGNTIYF. In DNA, the CDR3 is TGTGCCAGCTCACCAACAGGGACATCTGGAAACACCATATATTTT.

The V and J genes are TRBV4-1 and TRBJ1-2; D might be TRBD1 (6 bases). V was trimmed by 1 base and J by 8 bases, leaving 14 bases between them. This CDR3 has 14 residues. Germline CDR1 and CDR2: MGHRA and YSYEKL. The chain's CDR3 is CASSQAPQGDGYTF. The CDR3 nucleotides read TGCGCCAGCAGCCAAGCACCACAGGGTGACGGCTACACCTTC.

This chain uses TRBV6-5 with TRBJ1-4; no firm D call. The CDR3 length is 14 residues. The germline CDR1 and CDR2 sequences are MNHEY and SVGAGI. The V end lost 6 bases, the J end lost 0 bases, and 8 bases lay between the germline ends. The CDR3 here is CASRNGATNEKLFF. The CDR3 coding sequence is TGTGCCAGCAGAAACGGTGCAACTAATGAAAAACTGTTTTTT.

The chain couples TRBV7-9 to TRBJ2-3; 11 bases are shared with TRBD2. Germline V lookup: CDR1 SEHNR, CDR2 FQNEAQ (reference sequence). CDR3 length equals 17 residues. J gave up 4 bases and V 5 bases, and 11 bases lay outside the gene matches. The CDR3 loop reads CASSPGELAGGSDTQYF. DNA for the CDR3: TGTGCCAGCAGCCCCGGGGAGCTAGCGGGGGGCTCAGATACGCAGTATTTT.

V gene TRBV11-2 combines with J gene TRBJ2-5, with 8 positions matching TRBD2. There are 15 residues in the CDR3. Trimming removed 1 base from V and 5 bases from J; junction bases left unmatched: 6. CDR1 is SGHAT, CDR2 FQNNGV, per germline. The CDR3 DNA follows: TGTGCCAGCAGCTTAGTCGGGGGGGCTCAGGAGACCCAGTACTTC. The encoded protein is CASSLVGGAQETQYF.

This clone was seen only once. This chain connects TRBV29-1 to TRBJ1-1; 11 nucleotides line up with TRBD1. V lost 6 bases and J lost 4; bases outside the gene matches: 7. CDR3 length: 14 amino acids. Germline V gives CDR1 SQVTM, CDR2 ANQGSEA. CDR3 sequence (DNA): TGCAGCGTGAGTCCCGGGACAGGGGGCACTGAAGCTTTCTTT. It is translated as CSVSPGTGGTEAFF.

This chain connects TRBV4-1 to TRBJ2-7; the match to TRBD2 covers 8 bases. CDR3 length: 14 residues. With V trimmed by 2 bases and J by 3 bases, 3 bases remained unmatched. Germline lookup yields CDR1 MGHRA and CDR2 YSYEKL. The CDR3 region is CASSQIAGYYEQYF. The CDR3 nucleotides are TGCGCCAGCAGCCAAATAGCGGGGTACTACGAGCAGTACTTC.

The gene calls are TRBV19 and TRBJ1-1, with TRBD1 as a possible D gene (5 bases). V was cut by 5 bases and J by 4 bases, with 11 bases left in between. This CDR3 has 13 amino acids. The germline V gene has CDR1 LNHDA and CDR2 SQIVND (reference sequence). The CDR3 DNA reads as TGTGCCAGTAGTGCCCAGGGTGGCACTGAAGCTTTCTTT. This sequence encodes CASSAQGGTEAFF. The complete variable domain, with remaining parts taken from reference TRBV19 and TRBJ1-1, reads DGGITQSPKYLFRKEGQNVTLSCEQNLNHDAMYWYRQDPGQGLRLIYYSQIVNDFQKGDIAEGYSVSREKKESFPLTVTSAQKNPTAFYLCASSAQGGTEAFFGQGTRLTVV.

The chain recombines TRBV28 with TRBJ2-1; D gene unclear. The germline gives CDR1 MDHEN, CDR2 SYDVKM. Trimming took off 0 bases at V and 2 bases at J, with 8 bases between the two ends. The CDR3 has 15 amino acids. CDR3: CASSLWSVTYNEQFF. The CDR3, as DNA: TGTGCCAGCAGTTTATGGAGCGTGACCTACAATGAGCAGTTCTTC.

The chain has TRBV27 and TRBJ1-1; perhaps TRBD1 as D (5 bases). Germline V gene lookup returns CDR1 MNHEY and CDR2 SMNVEV (reference sequence). Trimming shortened V by 5 bases and J by 2 bases, and 9 bases separated the two germline ends. This CDR3 has 13 amino acids. CDR3 amino acids: CASSKTENTEAFF. In DNA form, the CDR3 reads TGTGCCAGCAGTAAGACAGAAAACACTGAAGCTTTCTTT.

The chain couples TRBV3-1 (or the pseudogene TRBV3-2) to TRBJ1-2, with a possible D match to TRBD1 (5 bases). The CDR3 contains 14 residues. Trimming removed 0 bases from V and 4 bases from J, with 9 bases in between. Germline V gives CDR1 LGHDT, CDR2 YNNKEL (reference sequence). CDR3 nucleotide sequence: TGTGCCAGCAGCCAAGATCCACAGGTCTATGGCTACACCTTC. This translates into CASSQDPQVYGYTF.

The sample holds one count of this clone. The chain employs TRBV15 and TRBJ2-1, with a possible D match to TRBD1 (6 bases). Trimming took off 4 bases at V and 8 bases at J, with 12 bases between the two ends. The CDR3 has 13 residues. Per germline, CDR1 LNHNV and CDR2 YYDKDF (reference sequence). CDR3 sequence: CATSNRDIHEQFF. CDR3 bases: TGTGCCACCAGCAACCGGGACATCCATGAGCAGTTCTTC.

The chain recombines TRBV19 with TRBJ2-2, with D tentatively TRBD1 (6 bases). V lost 5 bases to trimming and J lost 4 bases, with 14 bases between them. This CDR3 is built from 15 residues. Germline V gene data show CDR1 as LNHDA and CDR2 as SQIVND (reference sequence). In DNA form, the CDR3 reads TGTGCCAGTAGTTCAGGGGCCGCGGGCACCGGGGAGCTGTTTTTT. Protein sequence: CASSSGAAGTGELFF. Supplemented by reference TRBV19 and TRBJ2-2, the full variable domain reads DGGITQSPKYLFRKEGQNVTLSCEQNLNHDAMYWYRQDPGQGLRLIYYSQIVNDFQKGDIAEGYSVSREKKESFPLTVTSAQKNPTAFYLCASSSGAAGTGELFFGEGSRLTVL.

The CDR3 DNA follows: TGTGCCAGCAGCCGTAGCGGGGGGGCAGATACGCAGTATTTT. This encodes CASSRSGGADTQYF. The J gene is TRBJ2-3, the V gene TRBV7-9, with 11 bases lining up with TRBD2. The CDR3 spans 14 residues. CDR1 and CDR2 from the germline V gene are SEHNR and FQNEAQ (reference sequence). With V trimmed by 5 bases and J by 4 bases, 2 bases remained unmatched.